Included here is one T cell receptor (beta chain) sequence, with context. The antigen remains unidentified. This sample stems from a study of CD8 T cells in ankylosing spondylitis. Libraries of TCR beta came from quantitative 5'-RACE with molecular barcodes. TCRdb used MiXCR to reprocess the 5' RACE reads, holding one entry per CDR3 protein. The table shows about 800,000 distinct CDR3 sequences, with about 10% occurring only once. Study findings and constraints: Prior work had noted some motif variants in reactive arthritis blood and synovial fluid. Ankylosing spondylitis blood seemed to carry a telltale TCR beta motif made of under ten highly homologous variants.

The CDR3 runs 17 residues. V shed 0 bases and J shed 0 bases, with 11 bases lying between them. The germline CDR1 and CDR2 sequences are MNHEY and SVGAGI. The sequencing input was blood, either unsorted or a sorted T cell fraction (not recorded which). The chain links TRBV6-5 to TRBJ2-2; the D is unclear. The sequence came from a male donor with ankylosing spondylitis. The CDR3 nucleotides read TGTGCCAGCAGTTACTCGATCTTACCTCCGAACACCGGGGAGCTGTTTTTT. Amino acid sequence: CASSYSILPPNTGELFF.